This T cell receptor beta chain is drawn from a study of blood T cell repertoires in COVID-19. Background on the study: Samples taken during acute and convalescent COVID-19 were collected in the United States, Italy and Spain. Nucleic acid was either cDNA or gDNA, and it came from T cells, B-cell-depleted T cells, or PBMCs.

Authors' analysis steps: Amplification of reference gene primers was used by the study to estimate nucleated cell counts. The assay was immunoSEQ multiplex PCR, and TCRdb's table has in-frame clones only and misses some. The DNA gave D and trimming, while V, J and clone size come from that table. Of some 74,000 clones in the sample, roughly three quarters are singletons; the top ten hold around 10%. This CDR3 region has 16 residues. Germline CDR1 is SNHLY and CDR2 is FYNNEI. V lost 3 bases, J lost 8 bases, and 11 bases stayed unmatched. The V gene is TRBV2, the J gene TRBJ2-1, with 9 bases aligning to TRBD2. The sequence derives from a woman aged 50 to 60 with acute or convalescent COVID-19. Material for sequencing was peripheral blood. The CDR3 DNA sequence: TGTGCCAGCAGTGATCCGCTAGCGGGAAAGGAGGATGAGCAGTTCTTC. Translation: CASSDPLAGKEDEQFF.